The 24 T cell receptor beta chains reported below all come from one sample, sequenced in a study of blood T cell repertoires in COVID-19. Only in-frame clones appear in the TCRdb table, and some are missing; sequencing was by immunoSEQ multiplex PCR. The sample has more than 150,000 clones; more than 85% are singletons. Sequenced sample: peripheral blood. The receptors shown here come from a man between 70 and 80 years old with active or convalescent COVID-19.

The chain is built from TRBV11-2 and TRBJ2-1, with 16 bases aligning to TRBD2. The J segment lost 9 bases and the V segment lost 5 bases, leaving 7 bases of the junction unmatched. CDR1 is SGHAT, CDR2 FQNNGV, per germline. This CDR3 is 16 amino acids long. The CDR3 coding sequence is TGTGCCAGCAGCCCAGGGACTAGCGGGGGGGCCCCTGAGCAGTTCTTC. Its translation: CASSPGTSGGAPEQFF.

CDR3 amino acids: CASSSTYPGSLSGSYEQYF. The CDR3 DNA sequence: TGTGCCAGCAGTTCAACTTATCCGGGCTCCCTTTCGGGGTCCTACGAGCAGTACTTC. The chain recombines TRBV28 with TRBJ2-7; D possibly corresponds to TRBD2 (5 bases). V lost 4 bases and J 1 base, leaving 26 bases between the germline ends. The germline V gene has CDR1 MDHEN and CDR2 SYDVKM. The CDR3 extends over 19 amino acids.

The CDR3 sequence: CASSLPAGGPVQETQYF. CDR3 bases: TGTGCCAGCAGCTTGCCAGCGGGGGGGCCCGTGCAAGAGACCCAGTACTTC. The chain uses TRBV5-4 and TRBJ2-5, with TRBD2 matching 10 bases. Germline trimming cut 1 base from V and 2 bases from J; bases unmatched to any gene: 8. The CDR3 is 17 residues long. Germline CDR1 reads SGHNT; CDR2 reads YYREEE (reference sequence).

This clone showed up just a few times. The V call is TRBV11-2, the J call TRBJ1-4; 7 bases align to TRBD1. The CDR3 totals 12 residues. CDR1 is SGHAT, CDR2 FQNNGV, per germline. Germline trimming cut 5 bases from V and 10 bases from J; bases unmatched to any gene: 4. The CDR3 nucleotides are TGTGCCAGCAGCCGAGACAGGGTAAAACTGTTTTTT. Its translation is CASSRDRVKLFF.

V usage is TRBV28 and J usage is TRBJ2-7; 7 nucleotides line up with TRBD1. The trim removed 4 bases at V and 2 bases at J, leaving 2 bases unmatched. This CDR3 spans 13 amino acids. The V gene's germline CDR1 is MDHEN and CDR2 SYDVKM. The CDR3 region is CASSYGQAYEQYF. The CDR3 coding sequence is TGTGCCAGCAGTTACGGACAGGCCTACGAGCAGTACTTC.

This chain connects TRBV20-1 to TRBJ2-3; 8 positions match TRBD2. V lost 7 bases, J lost 6 bases, and 3 bases stayed unmatched. This CDR3 comprises 11 residues. The V gene's germline CDR1 is DFQATT and CDR2 SNEGSKA (reference sequence). This CDR3 reads CSVGRGDTQYF. The CDR3 DNA sequence: TGCAGTGTCGGGAGGGGGGATACGCAGTATTTT.

This clone occurred a few times. The V and J genes are TRBV28 and TRBJ1-5, with D possibly matching TRBD1 (5 bases). The germline V gene encodes CDR1 MDHEN and CDR2 SYDVKM. V was cut by 8 bases and J by 0 bases, with 11 bases left in between. The CDR3 contains 14 residues. The CDR3 protein is CASSIGHSNQPQHF. Here the CDR3 DNA reads TGTGCCAGCTCCATAGGACATAGCAATCAGCCCCAGCATTTT.

The chain recombines TRBV28 with TRBJ1-2, with 7 positions matching TRBD1. V dropped 6 bases and J dropped 7; count of bases not matched to a gene: 8. The CDR3 runs to 13 residues. Germline values: CDR1 MDHEN, CDR2 SYDVKM. The CDR3 DNA reads TGTGCCAGCAGAATTGACAGGGCGGGTGGCTACACCTTC. It encodes CASRIDRAGGYTF.

This rearrangement joins TRBV7-2 to TRBJ1-3, with 9 bases identical to TRBD1. The germline V gene has CDR1 SGHTA and CDR2 FQGNSA. The CDR3 runs 15 residues. V shed 5 bases and J 4 bases; nucleotides not matched to a gene: 6. CDR3 amino acids: CASSLRTGVGNTIYF. The CDR3 DNA sequence: TGTGCCAGCAGCCTAAGGACAGGGGTAGGAAACACCATATATTTT.

This chain joins TRBV28 and TRBJ2-7; 10 nucleotides match TRBD1. CDR3 length: 14 amino acids. CDR1 is MDHEN, CDR2 SYDVKM, per germline. After removal of 6 bases from V and 7 bases from J, the junction contained 9 bases not matched to a gene. The CDR3 bases are TGTGCCAGCAGGCGACAGGGGGCGGTTTGGGAGCAGTACTTC. Its protein is CASRRQGAVWEQYF.

V gene TRBV7-2 combines with J gene TRBJ2-5; possibly TRBD2 for D (6 bases). The CDR3 sequence is 15 residues long. Germline lookup yields CDR1 SGHTA and CDR2 FQGNSA. Trimming took off 5 bases at V and 5 bases at J, with 18 bases between the two ends. The CDR3 sequence is CASSTGTVLLETQYF. The CDR3 DNA follows: TGTGCCAGCAGCACGGGGACTGTACTTCTGGAGACCCAGTACTTC.

The chain has TRBV6-5 and TRBJ1-6; 7 bases line up with TRBD1. The junction had 3 bases not matched to a gene; V was cut back by 0 bases and J by 4 bases. CDR1 MNHEY and CDR2 SVGAGI come from the germline V gene. This CDR3 is 16 amino acids long. The CDR3 nucleotides are TGTGCCAGCAGTTACTCCGGGACAGAGTATAATTCACCCCTCCACTTT. It specifies CASSYSGTEYNSPLHF.

The genes are TRBV19 and TRBJ1-5, with TRBD1 matching 7 bases. The CDR3 spans 13 residues. V shed 6 bases, J shed 5 bases, and the junction held 4 bases outside the gene matches. Germline V gene data show CDR1 as LNHDA and CDR2 as SQIVND (reference sequence). As DNA, the CDR3 is TGTGCCAGTAGGTTGCAGGGGGATCAGCCCCAGCATTTT. It specifies CASRLQGDQPQHF.

This clone has just one count. CDR3 nucleotide sequence: TGTGCCAGCAGTCGGGGGTTGGGTGAAGCTTTCTTT. Encoded protein: CASSRGLGEAFF. The chain employs TRBV25-1 and TRBJ1-1, with TRBD1 as a possible D gene (5 bases). This CDR3 has 12 amino acids. Trimming removed 5 bases from V and 7 bases from J, with 11 bases in between. Germline loops: CDR1 MGHDK, CDR2 SYGVNS.

The chain carries TRBV11-2 and TRBJ2-7, with 10 bases that match TRBD2. V trimming: 2 bases; J trimming: 4 bases; junction bases outside the gene matches: 2. The CDR3 spans 14 residues. The germline V gene has CDR1 SGHAT and CDR2 FQNNGV. The CDR3 spells CASSLLAGGYEQYF. DNA of the CDR3: TGTGCCAGCAGCTTATTAGCGGGAGGTTACGAGCAGTACTTC.

The chain is built from TRBV15 and TRBJ1-4; unclear D gene. The CDR3 covers 13 residues. V gave up 0 bases and J gave up 7 bases, with 6 bases separating them. Germline V lookup: CDR1 LNHNV, CDR2 YYDKDF (reference sequence). This chain's CDR3 is CATSRDHSEKLFF. DNA for the CDR3: TGTGCCACCAGCAGAGATCATAGTGAAAAACTGTTTTTT. The complete variable domain, with remaining parts taken from reference TRBV15 and TRBJ1-4, reads DAMVIQNPRYQVTQFGKPVTLSCSQTLNHNVMYWYQQKSSQAPKLLFHYYDKDFNNEADTPDNFQSRRPNTSFCFLDIRSPGLGDTAMYLCATSRDHSEKLFFGSGTQLSVL.

The chain links TRBV7-8 to TRBJ1-1; no reliable D call. This CDR3 has 13 residues. Germline V CDR1 and CDR2: SGHVS, FQNEAQ. V was pared by 3 bases and J by 2 bases, with 7 bases between. The CDR3 bases are TGTGCCAGCAGCTTCGCCAGAAACACTGAAGCTTTCTTT. Residues: CASSFARNTEAFF.

J is TRBJ1-4 and V is TRBV4-3; D might be TRBD1 (5 bases). V lost 0 bases to trimming and J lost 5 bases, with 13 bases between them. Germline CDR1 and CDR2: LGHNA and YSLEER. The CDR3 extends over 16 amino acids. The CDR3 sequence is CASSQDPGTSNEKLFF. The DNA for the CDR3 is TGCGCCAGCAGCCAAGATCCGGGGACTAGCAATGAAAAACTGTTTTTT.

CDR3 DNA: TGTGCCAGCTCACCACCTGTCAGGGTAGGGTACAATGAGCAGTTCTTC. It translates to CASSPPVRVGYNEQFF. V is TRBV18 and J is TRBJ2-1; maybe TRBD1 (5 bases). V was cut by 0 bases and J by 4 bases, with 13 bases left in between. The CDR3 sequence is 16 residues long. Germline lookup yields CDR1 KGHSH and CDR2 LQKENI.

V gene TRBV6-6 combines with J gene TRBJ2-7; 12 bases line up with TRBD1. Germline-derived CDR1 and CDR2 are MNHNY and SVGAGI (reference sequence). This CDR3 spans 15 amino acids. J lost 4 bases, V lost 6 bases, and 7 bases had no gene match. Here the CDR3 reads CASSTGTGGVYEQYF. CDR3 bases: TGTGCCAGCAGCACCGGGACAGGGGGCGTTTACGAGCAGTACTTC.

V and J are TRBV5-1 and TRBJ2-1; a possible D gene is TRBD1 (6 bases). V was pared by 1 base and J by 9 bases, with 20 bases between. The CDR3 spans 16 residues. The V gene's germline CDR1 is SGHRS and CDR2 YFSETQ. The CDR3 nucleotides read TGCGCCAGCAGCTTGACTCTTGCGGCCAAAGGGGGTGAGCAGTTCTTC. As protein: CASSLTLAAKGGEQFF.

This rearrangement joins TRBV7-9 to TRBJ1-6; TRBD1 matches at 7 bases. This CDR3 spans 15 amino acids. From germline, CDR1 is SEHNR and CDR2 FQNEAQ (reference sequence). The trim removed 4 bases at V and 11 bases at J, leaving 11 bases unmatched. This CDR3 reads CASSSTGTEPAPLHF. In nucleotides, the CDR3 is TGTGCCAGCAGCTCAACCGGGACAGAGCCTGCACCCCTCCACTTT.

This chain uses TRBV5-6 with TRBJ1-2; D is perhaps TRBD1 (5 bases). V was cut by 5 bases and J by 5 bases, with 13 bases left in between. Germline V CDR1 and CDR2: SGHDT, YYEEEE. This CDR3 region has 13 residues. CDR3 residues: CASRRTGVYGYTF. CDR3 in DNA: TGTGCCAGCAGGCGAACAGGTGTTTATGGCTACACCTTC.

The rearrangement joins TRBV30 to TRBJ1-2, with TRBD1 matching over 8 bases. Trimming took 7 bases from V and 5 from J; bases not matched to a gene: 3. CDR3 length: 11 amino acids. From germline, CDR1 is GTSNPN and CDR2 SVGIG (reference sequence). CDR3 DNA sequence: TGTGCCTTCGACAGGGGTTATGGCTACACCTTC. Translation gives CAFDRGYGYTF.